Listed below are T cell receptor beta chains from one sample, sequenced in a study of T cells after yellow fever vaccination. TCRdb redid the calling of the 5' RACE reads with MiXCR, one entry per CDR3 protein. The data contain 300,000 or so distinct CDR3 sequences, around 8.6% of them singletons. The specimen comprised CD4+ T cells sorted from PBMCs, sampled 5 days after the yellow fever booster vaccination. The receptors derive from a man aged 18 to 30 who received the YFV17D yellow fever vaccine. Both conserved end residues are part of each CDR3. The order of the fields is V gene, D gene, J gene, clone size, CDR3 length, CDR3 DNA, CDR3 protein. The D gene is left open where the match is weak. Clone size appears in some rows only: once, few, many, or a class for an expanded clone.

TRBV28,TRBD1,TRBJ1-1,few,17,TGTGCCAGCCGAGTTACCGGGACAGGGGGACTTTCAACTGAAGCTTTCTTT,CASRVTGTGGLSTEAFF
TRBV6-1,.,TRBJ2-5,few,12,TGTGCCAGCAGCCTTCATTGGGAGACCCAGTACTTC,CASSLHWETQYF
TRBV7-3,TRBD2,TRBJ2-3,few,16,TGTGCCAGCAGCTTAGCTAGCGGGAGGAGCACAGATACGCAGTATTTT,CASSLASGRSTDTQYF
TRBV6-2/TRBV6-3,.,TRBJ2-7,.,15,TGTGCCAGCAGTTACTCCGGGCCCGGCTCCTACGAGCAGTACTTC,CASSYSGPGSYEQYF
TRBV20-1,.,TRBJ1-6,many,15,TGCAGTGCCTCCGGGGTGGCGGTGGGAAATTCACCCCTCCACTTT,CSASGVAVGNSPLHF
TRBV2,TRBD1,TRBJ2-7,.,15,TGTGCCAGCAGGAGCCGGGACAGGGGGAAGGACGAGCAGTACTTC,CASRSRDRGKDEQYF
TRBV4-3,.,TRBJ2-4,few,16,TGCGCCAGCAGCCAAGATCGTGCGGCCTCCAAAAACATTCAGTACTTC,CASSQDRAASKNIQYF
TRBV4-1,.,TRBJ1-2,.,15,TGCGCCAGCAGCCAAGGGAACGGACCCGTTAATGGCTACACCTTC,CASSQGNGPVNGYTF
TRBV7-8,.,TRBJ1-6,many,15,TGTGCCAGCAGCTTAGACCGGCTGGGGGCTTCACCCCTCCACTTT,CASSLDRLGASPLHF
TRBV6-5,.,TRBJ2-7,few,16,TGTGCCAGCAGTTACTCGAGTGGTACAGCCCCCTACGAGCAGTACTTC,CASSYSSGTAPYEQYF
TRBV4-2,.,TRBJ1-2,few,13,TGTGCCAGCAGCCAAGGAGGCGGTTTACGCTACACCTTC,CASSQGGGLRYTF
TRBV29-1,.,TRBJ1-1,few,13,TGCAGCGTCCACAGGGCCATTAACACTGAAGCTTTCTTT,CSVHRAINTEAFF
TRBV7-2,TRBD2,TRBJ2-1,many,14,TGTGCCAGCAGCCCAGCACTAGCGCTCAATGAGCAGTTCTTC,CASSPALALNEQFF
TRBV6-5,.,TRBJ1-2,few,15,TGTGCCAGCAGTTACCGGGACGATACTAACTATGGCTACACCTTC,CASSYRDDTNYGYTF
TRBV7-9,.,TRBJ2-3,.,17,TGTGCCGGCCTCAGTTCCTTTCACTTCGGACCCGCAGATACGCAGTATTTT,CAGLSSFHFGPADTQYF
TRBV30,TRBD1,TRBJ2-3,.,16,TGTGCCTGGAGCTCCACCCGACAGGGGGGCGTCGAGGCGCAGTATTTT,CAWSSTRQGGVEAQYF
TRBV7-3,.,TRBJ2-1,few,18,TGTGCCAGCAGCTTAGGGCCGGGCAGAGAAGGACTCTACAATGAGCAGTTCTTC,CASSLGPGREGLYNEQFF
TRBV5-1,.,TRBJ2-5,.,14,TGCGCCAGCAGTGGGCAGGGAGCCCAAGAGACCCAGTACTTC,CASSGQGAQETQYF
TRBV20-1,TRBD1,TRBJ2-3,.,14,TGCAGTGCTAGACCGGGACAGTCGGTAGATACGCAGTATTTT,CSARPGQSVDTQYF
TRBV29-1,.,TRBJ1-4,few,14,TGCAGCGTTGAAGGGTCGTCAGTCCATGAAAAACTGTTTTTT,CSVEGSSVHEKLFF
TRBV7-9,TRBD2,TRBJ2-5,.,15,TGTGCCAGCAGCCAAGGGAGGGGCGGGGGAGAGACCCAGTACTTC,CASSQGRGGGETQYF
TRBV6-2/TRBV6-3,.,TRBJ2-3,.,15,TGTGCCAGCAGTAACCGGGACCAAAGCACAGATACGCAGTATTTT,CASSNRDQSTDTQYF
TRBV20-1,.,TRBJ1-1,few,14,TGCAGTGCTAGAGATGTGACAGTCAACACTGAAGCTTTCTTT,CSARDVTVNTEAFF
TRBV29-1,.,TRBJ1-1,few,11,TGCAGCGTCCAGGGGTACGCTGAAGCTTTCTTT,CSVQGYAEAFF
TRBV10-3,TRBD2,TRBJ2-5,few,14,TGTGCCACGGTTAGCGGGGGGCCCACAGAGACCCAGTACTTC,CATVSGGPTETQYF
TRBV7-2,.,TRBJ1-2,.,15,TGTGCCAGCAGCCCCGGACAAGGGGAGAGCTATGGCTACACCTTC,CASSPGQGESYGYTF
TRBV9,TRBD2,TRBJ2-3,.,17,TGTGCCAGCAGCCCCAGCCCCAATAGCGGGGTCACAGATACGCAGTATTTT,CASSPSPNSGVTDTQYF
TRBV11-3,TRBD1,TRBJ2-2,few,13,TGTGCCAGCAGCGACAGGGGATCCGGGGAGCTGTTTTTT,CASSDRGSGELFF
TRBV7-9,.,TRBJ2-2,many,14,TGTGCCAGCAGCTTAGTCCAAGGGTCCGGGGAGCTGTTTTTT,CASSLVQGSGELFF
TRBV6-2/TRBV6-3,TRBD2,TRBJ2-3,.,18,TGTGCCAGCAGTACCCCCGCTAGCGGGGGGCTCGTGTTTGGTACGCAGTATTTT,CASSTPASGGLVFGTQYF
TRBV28,.,TRBJ1-2,.,16,TGTGCCAGCAGTTCTACAGGATCCGGCTACAATTATGGCTACACCTTC,CASSSTGSGYNYGYTF
TRBV10-3,.,TRBJ1-4,many,13,TGTGCCATCAGTGAGAAGGTTGGGGAAAAACTGTTTTTT,CAISEKVGEKLFF
TRBV7-3,TRBD2,TRBJ2-3,few,15,TGTGCCAGCGGAACAAGCGGGGGGGCCAGAGATACGCAGTATTTT,CASGTSGGARDTQYF
TRBV18,TRBD1,TRBJ2-2,.,16,TGTGCCAGCTCACCTTTCCGGGACAGGGAAGCCGGGGAGCTGTTTTTT,CASSPFRDREAGELFF
TRBV29-1,TRBD1,TRBJ1-1,few,13,TGCAGCGTTGGGACAGGGGGATACACTGAAGCTTTCTTT,CSVGTGGYTEAFF
TRBV27,.,TRBJ2-3,few,15,TGTGCCAGCAGTTCCGGGACGGTCCCCACAGATACGCAGTATTTT,CASSSGTVPTDTQYF
TRBV6-1,TRBD1,TRBJ2-1,.,14,TGTGCCAGCAGTACCCACAGGGGGCTTAATGAGCAGTTCTTC,CASSTHRGLNEQFF
TRBV7-6,TRBD2,TRBJ2-3,.,17,TGTGCCAGCAGCTTTGCCGGGGGGGCCGGGTGGCCAGATACGCAGTATTTT,CASSFAGGAGWPDTQYF
TRBV30,.,TRBJ1-6,few,14,TGTGCCTGGACTCGACTGACTAATAATTCACCCCTCCACTTT,CAWTRLTNNSPLHF
TRBV4-1,.,TRBJ1-3,few,15,TGCGCCAGCAGCCAACTCGGTCTCTCTGGAAACACCATATATTTT,CASSQLGLSGNTIYF
TRBV7-9,TRBD1,TRBJ1-2,few,13,TGTGCCAGCAGCGCGACAGGGGTCTATGGCTACACCTTC,CASSATGVYGYTF